This record concerns one T cell receptor beta chain sequence. The treatment was: randomized to nivolumab then ipilimumab (arm A) or the reverse (arm B). DNA-damaging chemotherapy had not been given to any patient beforehand. Live CD3+CD8+ CD19− CD56− cells were sorted from PBMCs. The entry originates in a study of sequential checkpoint blockade in melanoma. Study-level background: Arm A got nivolumab then ipilimumab; arm B the reverse, 1:1. Maintenance nivolumab came after either treatment sequence.

Measured with immunoSEQ multiplex PCR; TCRdb has only the in-frame clones, and not every one. The sample contains tens of thousands of clones, 85% to 90% of which appear only once. V gave up 3 bases and J gave up 4 bases; unmatched junction bases: 8. Germline V gene sequence: CDR1 SGHDN, CDR2 FVKESK. This CDR3 has 19 amino acids. The sample in question was CD8+ T cells sorted from blood (inferred from file names), obtained from a patient given nivolumab and ipilimumab in sequence. The chain joins TRBV14 to TRBJ2-2, with 16 nucleotides matching TRBD2. This TCR derives from a human donor with melanoma. CDR3 sequence (DNA): TGTGCCAGCAGCCAGGCGGGACTAGCGGGAGGGCCGATCACCGGGGAGCTGTTTTTT. It translates to CASSQAGLAGGPITGELFF.